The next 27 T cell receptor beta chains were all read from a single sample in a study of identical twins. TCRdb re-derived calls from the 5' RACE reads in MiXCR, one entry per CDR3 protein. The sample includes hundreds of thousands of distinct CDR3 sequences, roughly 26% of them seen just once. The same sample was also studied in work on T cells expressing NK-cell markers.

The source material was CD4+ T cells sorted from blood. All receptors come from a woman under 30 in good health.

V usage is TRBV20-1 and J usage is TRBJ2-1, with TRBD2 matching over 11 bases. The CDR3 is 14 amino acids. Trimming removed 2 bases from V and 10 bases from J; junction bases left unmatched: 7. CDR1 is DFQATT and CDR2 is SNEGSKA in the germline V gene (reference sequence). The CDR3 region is CSARITSGSREQFF. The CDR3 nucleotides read TGCAGTGCTAGAATCACTAGCGGGAGCCGGGAGCAGTTCTTC.

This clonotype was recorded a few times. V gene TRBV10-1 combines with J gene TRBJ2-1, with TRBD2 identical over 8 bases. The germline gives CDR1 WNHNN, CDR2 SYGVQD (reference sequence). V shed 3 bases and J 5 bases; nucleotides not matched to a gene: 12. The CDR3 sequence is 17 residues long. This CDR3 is CASSDSNSGVSDNEQFF. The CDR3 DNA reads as TGCGCCAGCAGTGATTCCAATAGCGGGGTAAGCGACAATGAGCAGTTCTTC.

The CDR3 sequence: CSARGQGRSGYTF. CDR3 coding DNA: TGCAGTGCTAGAGGTCAGGGGCGTTCTGGCTACACCTTC. The J gene is TRBJ1-2, the V gene TRBV20-1; a weak D match, TRBD1 (6 bases). This CDR3 comprises 13 residues. Trimming removed 1 base at V and 7 bases at J, with 13 bases between. CDR1 and CDR2 from the germline V gene are DFQATT and SNEGSKA (reference sequence).

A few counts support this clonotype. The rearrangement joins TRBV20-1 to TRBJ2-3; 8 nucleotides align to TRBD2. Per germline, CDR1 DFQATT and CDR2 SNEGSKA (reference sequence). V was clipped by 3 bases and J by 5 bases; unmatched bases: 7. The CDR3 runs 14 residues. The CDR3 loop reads CSASIAGPGDTQYF. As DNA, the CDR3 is TGCAGTGCTAGCATAGCGGGACCCGGAGATACGCAGTATTTT.

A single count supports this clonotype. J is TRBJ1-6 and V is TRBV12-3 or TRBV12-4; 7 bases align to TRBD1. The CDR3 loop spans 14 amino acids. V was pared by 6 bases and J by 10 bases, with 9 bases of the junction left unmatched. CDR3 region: CASSQGQPTSPLHF. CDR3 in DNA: TGTGCCAGCAGCCAGGGACAGCCGACCTCACCCCTCCACTTT.

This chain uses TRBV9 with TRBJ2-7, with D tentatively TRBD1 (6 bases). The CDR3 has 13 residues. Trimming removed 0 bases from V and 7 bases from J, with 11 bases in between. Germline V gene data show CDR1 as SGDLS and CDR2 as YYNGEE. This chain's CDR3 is CASSVDGRGEQYF. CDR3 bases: TGTGCCAGCAGCGTAGACGGTAGGGGGGAGCAGTACTTC.

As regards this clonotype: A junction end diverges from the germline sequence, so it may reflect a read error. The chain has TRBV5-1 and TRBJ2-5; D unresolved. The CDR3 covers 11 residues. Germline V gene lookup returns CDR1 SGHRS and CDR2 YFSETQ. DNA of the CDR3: TGCGCCTGCAGCATACAAGAGACCCAGTACTTC. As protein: CACSIQETQYF.

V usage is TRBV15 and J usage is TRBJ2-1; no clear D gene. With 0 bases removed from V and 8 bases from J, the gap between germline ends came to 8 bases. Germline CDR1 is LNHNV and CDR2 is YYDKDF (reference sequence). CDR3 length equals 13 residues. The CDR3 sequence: CATSRDRTYEQFF. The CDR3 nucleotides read TGTGCCACCAGCAGAGATAGAACCTATGAGCAGTTCTTC.

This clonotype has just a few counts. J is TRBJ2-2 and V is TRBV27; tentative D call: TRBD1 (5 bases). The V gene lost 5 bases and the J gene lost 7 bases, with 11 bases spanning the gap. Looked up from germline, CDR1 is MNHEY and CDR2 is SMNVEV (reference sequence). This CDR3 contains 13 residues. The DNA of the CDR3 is TGTGCCAGCAGTGCTCAGGGTGGCGGGGAGCTGTTTTTT. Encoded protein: CASSAQGGGELFF.

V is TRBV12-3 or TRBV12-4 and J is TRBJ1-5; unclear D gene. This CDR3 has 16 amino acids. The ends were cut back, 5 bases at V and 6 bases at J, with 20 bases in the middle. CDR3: CASSPLEPRGGQPQHF. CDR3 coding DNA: TGTGCCAGCAGTCCCCTGGAACCCCGGGGAGGTCAGCCCCAGCATTTT.

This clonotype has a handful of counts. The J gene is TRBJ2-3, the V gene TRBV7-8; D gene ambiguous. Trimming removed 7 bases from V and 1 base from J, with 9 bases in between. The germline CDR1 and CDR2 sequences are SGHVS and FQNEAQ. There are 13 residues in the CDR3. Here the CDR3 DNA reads TGTGCCAGCACCCGGACCCGCACAGATACGCAGTATTTT. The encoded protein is CASTRTRTDTQYF.

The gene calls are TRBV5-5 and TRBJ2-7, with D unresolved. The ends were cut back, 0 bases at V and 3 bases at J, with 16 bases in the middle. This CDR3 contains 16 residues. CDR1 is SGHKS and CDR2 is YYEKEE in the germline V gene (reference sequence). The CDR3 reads CASSLGARATDYEQYF. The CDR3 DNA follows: TGTGCCAGCAGCTTGGGTGCGAGAGCTACCGACTACGAGCAGTACTTC.

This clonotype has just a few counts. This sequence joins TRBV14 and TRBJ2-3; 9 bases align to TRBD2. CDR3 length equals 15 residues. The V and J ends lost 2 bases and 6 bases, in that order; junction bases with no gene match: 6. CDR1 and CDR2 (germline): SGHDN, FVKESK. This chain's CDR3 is CASSQKVAGADTQYF. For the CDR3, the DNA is TGTGCCAGCAGCCAAAAGGTAGCGGGGGCTGATACGCAGTATTTT.

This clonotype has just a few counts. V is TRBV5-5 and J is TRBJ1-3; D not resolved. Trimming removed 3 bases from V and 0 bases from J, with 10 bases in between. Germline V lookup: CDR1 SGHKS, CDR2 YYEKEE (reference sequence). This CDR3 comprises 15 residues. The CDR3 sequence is CASSYSAISGNTIYF. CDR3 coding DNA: TGTGCCAGCAGCTACAGCGCTATCTCTGGAAACACCATATATTTT.

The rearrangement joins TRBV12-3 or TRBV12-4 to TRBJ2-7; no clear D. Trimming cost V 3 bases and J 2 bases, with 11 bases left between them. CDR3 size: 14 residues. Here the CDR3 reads CASSFPTDPYEQYF. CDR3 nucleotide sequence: TGTGCCAGCAGTTTCCCCACAGATCCCTACGAGCAGTACTTC.

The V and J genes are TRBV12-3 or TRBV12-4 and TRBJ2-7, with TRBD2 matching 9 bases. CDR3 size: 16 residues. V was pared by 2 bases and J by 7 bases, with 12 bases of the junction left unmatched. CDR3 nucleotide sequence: TGTGCCAGCAGTTTACGTGCGGGAGGGAAAACGGGGGAGCAGTACTTC. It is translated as CASSLRAGGKTGEQYF.

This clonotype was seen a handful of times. The CDR3 bases are TGTGCCAGCAGACGCCCGGGAATTCAAGAGACCCAGTACTTC. It translates to CASRRPGIQETQYF. V and J are TRBV11-2 and TRBJ2-5; tentative D call: TRBD2 (5 bases). Germline CDR1 reads SGHAT; CDR2 reads FQNNGV. This CDR3 is built from 14 residues. Trimming stripped 6 bases from V and 2 bases from J, with 13 bases between.

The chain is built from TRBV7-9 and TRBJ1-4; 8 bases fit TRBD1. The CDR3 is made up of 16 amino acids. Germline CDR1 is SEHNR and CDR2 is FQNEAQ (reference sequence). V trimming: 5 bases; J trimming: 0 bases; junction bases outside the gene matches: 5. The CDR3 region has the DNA TGTGCCAGCAGCACCGGACAGGGTGCAACTAATGAAAAACTGTTTTTT. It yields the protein CASSTGQGATNEKLFF. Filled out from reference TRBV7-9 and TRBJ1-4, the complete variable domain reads DTGVSQNPRHKITKRGQNVTFRCDPISEHNRLYWYRQTLGQGPEFLTYFQNEAQLEKSRLLSDRFSAERPKGSFSTLEIQRTEQGDSAMYLCASSTGQGATNEKLFFGSGTQLSVL.

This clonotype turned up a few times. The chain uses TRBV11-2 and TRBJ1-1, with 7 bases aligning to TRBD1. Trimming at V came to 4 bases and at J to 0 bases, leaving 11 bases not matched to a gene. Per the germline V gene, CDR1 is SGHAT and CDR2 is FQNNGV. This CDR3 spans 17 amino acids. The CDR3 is CASSSRGWQGVNTEAFF. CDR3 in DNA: TGTGCCAGCAGCTCCCGGGGGTGGCAGGGGGTGAACACTGAAGCTTTCTTT.

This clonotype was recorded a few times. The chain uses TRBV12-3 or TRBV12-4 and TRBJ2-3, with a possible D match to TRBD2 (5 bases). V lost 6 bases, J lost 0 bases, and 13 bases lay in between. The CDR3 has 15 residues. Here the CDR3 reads CASSLRLTSTDTQYF. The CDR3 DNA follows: TGTGCCAGCAGCCTCCGACTAACTAGCACAGATACGCAGTATTTT.

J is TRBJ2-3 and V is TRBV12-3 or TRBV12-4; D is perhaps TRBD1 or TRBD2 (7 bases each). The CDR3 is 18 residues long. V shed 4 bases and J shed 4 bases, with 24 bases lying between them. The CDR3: CASSSIGLGGGRADTQYF. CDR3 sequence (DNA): TGTGCCAGCAGTTCGATCGGACTAGGAGGGGGCCGTGCAGATACGCAGTATTTT.

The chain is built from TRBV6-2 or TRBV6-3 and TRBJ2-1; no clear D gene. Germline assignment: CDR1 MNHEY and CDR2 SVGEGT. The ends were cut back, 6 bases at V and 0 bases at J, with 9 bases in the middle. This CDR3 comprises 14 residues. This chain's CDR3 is CASRRTSSYNEQFF. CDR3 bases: TGTGCCAGCAGAAGGACCAGCTCCTACAATGAGCAGTTCTTC.

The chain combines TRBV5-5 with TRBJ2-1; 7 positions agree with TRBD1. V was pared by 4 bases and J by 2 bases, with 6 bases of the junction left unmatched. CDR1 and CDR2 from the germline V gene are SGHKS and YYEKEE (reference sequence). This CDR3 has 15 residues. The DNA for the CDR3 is TGTGCCAGCAGCAGCACCGGGACAGCCTACAATGAGCAGTTCTTC. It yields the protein CASSSTGTAYNEQFF.

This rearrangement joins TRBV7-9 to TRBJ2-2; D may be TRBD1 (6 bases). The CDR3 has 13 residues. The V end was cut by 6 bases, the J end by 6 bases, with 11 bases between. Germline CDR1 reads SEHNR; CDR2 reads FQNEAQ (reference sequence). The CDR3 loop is CASSNRVAGELFF. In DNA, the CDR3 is TGTGCCAGCAGTAACAGGGTCGCCGGGGAGCTGTTTTTT.

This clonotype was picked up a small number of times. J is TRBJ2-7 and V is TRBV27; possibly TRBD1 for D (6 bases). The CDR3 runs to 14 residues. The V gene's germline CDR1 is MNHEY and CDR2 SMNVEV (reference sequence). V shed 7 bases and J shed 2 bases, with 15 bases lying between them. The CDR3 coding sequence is TGTGCCAGCACCGAGGACAGATTCCCCTACGAGCAGTACTTC. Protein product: CASTEDRFPYEQYF.

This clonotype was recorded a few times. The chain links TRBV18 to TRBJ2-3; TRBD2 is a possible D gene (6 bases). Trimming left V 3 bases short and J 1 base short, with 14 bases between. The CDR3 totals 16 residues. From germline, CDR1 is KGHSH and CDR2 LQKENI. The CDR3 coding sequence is TGTGCCAGCTCACCTCCAGCGGGCCTTCGCACAGATACGCAGTATTTT. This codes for CASSPPAGLRTDTQYF.

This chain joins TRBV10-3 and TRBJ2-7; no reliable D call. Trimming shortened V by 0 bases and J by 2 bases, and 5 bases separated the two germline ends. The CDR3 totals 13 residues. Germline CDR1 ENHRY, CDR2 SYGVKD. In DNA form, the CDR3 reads TGTGCCATCAGTGAGTCGCTACCCTACGAGCAGTACTTC. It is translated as CAISESLPYEQYF.